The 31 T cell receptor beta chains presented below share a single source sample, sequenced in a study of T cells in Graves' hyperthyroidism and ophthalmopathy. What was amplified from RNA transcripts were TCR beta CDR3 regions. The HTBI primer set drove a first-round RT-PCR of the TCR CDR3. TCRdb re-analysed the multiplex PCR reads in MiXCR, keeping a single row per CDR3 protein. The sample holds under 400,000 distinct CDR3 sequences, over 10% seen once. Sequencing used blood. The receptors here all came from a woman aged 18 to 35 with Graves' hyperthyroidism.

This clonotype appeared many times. This chain's CDR3 is CASSSRLGQGRETQYF. The CDR3 nucleotides are TGTGCCAGCAGCTCCCGTCTGGGACAGGGGAGGGAGACCCAGTACTTC. The rearrangement links TRBV11-2 to TRBJ2-5; 10 bases are shared with TRBD1. The germline gives CDR1 SGHAT, CDR2 FQNNGV. V was pared by 4 bases and J by 5 bases, with 10 bases of the junction left unmatched. This CDR3 contains 16 residues.

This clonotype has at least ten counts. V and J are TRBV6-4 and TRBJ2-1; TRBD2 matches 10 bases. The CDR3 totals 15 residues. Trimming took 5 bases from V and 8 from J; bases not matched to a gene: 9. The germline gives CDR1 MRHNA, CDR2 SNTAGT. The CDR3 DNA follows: TGTGCCAGCAGTATGGCTAGCGGGAGTGGGGATGAGCAGTTCTTC. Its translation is CASSMASGSGDEQFF.

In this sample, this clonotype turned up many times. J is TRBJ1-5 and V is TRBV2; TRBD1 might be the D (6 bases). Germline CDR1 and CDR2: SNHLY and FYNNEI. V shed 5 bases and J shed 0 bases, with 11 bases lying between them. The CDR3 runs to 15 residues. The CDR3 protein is CASSRQVISNQPQHF. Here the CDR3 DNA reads TGTGCCAGCAGTCGACAGGTGATTAGCAATCAGCCCCAGCATTTT.

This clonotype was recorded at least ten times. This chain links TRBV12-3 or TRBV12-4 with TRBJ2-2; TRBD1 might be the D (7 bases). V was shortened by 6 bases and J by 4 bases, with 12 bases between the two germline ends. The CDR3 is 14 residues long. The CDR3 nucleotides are TGTGCCAGCAGCGCGGGACAGCCCACCGGGGAGCTGTTTTTT. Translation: CASSAGQPTGELFF.

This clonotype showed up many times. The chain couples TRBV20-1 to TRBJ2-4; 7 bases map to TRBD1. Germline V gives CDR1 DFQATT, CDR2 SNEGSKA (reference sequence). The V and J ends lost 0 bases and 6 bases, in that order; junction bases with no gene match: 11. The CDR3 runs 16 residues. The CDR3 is CSARDQGDGSVNIQYF. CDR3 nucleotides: TGCAGTGCTAGAGATCAGGGGGACGGGTCCGTAAACATTCAGTACTTC.

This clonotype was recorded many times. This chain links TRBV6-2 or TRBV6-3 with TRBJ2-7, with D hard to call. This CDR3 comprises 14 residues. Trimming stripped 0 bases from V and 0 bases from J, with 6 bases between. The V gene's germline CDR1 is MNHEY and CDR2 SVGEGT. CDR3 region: CASSYSYSSYEQYF. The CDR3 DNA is TGTGCCAGCAGTTACTCTTACAGCTCCTACGAGCAGTACTTC.

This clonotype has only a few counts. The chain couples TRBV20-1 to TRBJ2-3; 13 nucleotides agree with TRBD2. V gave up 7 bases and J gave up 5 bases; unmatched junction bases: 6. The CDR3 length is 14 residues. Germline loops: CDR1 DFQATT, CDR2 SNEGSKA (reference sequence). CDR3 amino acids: CSERTSGSLDTQYF. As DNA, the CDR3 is TGCAGTGAAAGGACTAGCGGGAGTTTAGATACGCAGTATTTT.

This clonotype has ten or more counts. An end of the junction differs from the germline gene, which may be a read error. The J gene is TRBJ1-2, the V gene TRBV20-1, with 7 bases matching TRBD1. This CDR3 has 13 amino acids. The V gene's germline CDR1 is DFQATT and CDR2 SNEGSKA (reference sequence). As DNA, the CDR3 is TGCAGTGCTTTACTGGGACAGAACTATGGCCACACCTTC. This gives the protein CSALLGQNYGHTF.

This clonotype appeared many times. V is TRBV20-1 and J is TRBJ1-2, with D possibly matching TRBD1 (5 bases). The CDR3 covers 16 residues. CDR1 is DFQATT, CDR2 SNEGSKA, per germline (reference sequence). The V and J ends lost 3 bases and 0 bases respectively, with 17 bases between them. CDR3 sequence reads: CSASVGTAATNYGYTF. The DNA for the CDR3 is TGCAGTGCTAGCGTAGGGACCGCCGCGACTAACTATGGCTACACCTTC.

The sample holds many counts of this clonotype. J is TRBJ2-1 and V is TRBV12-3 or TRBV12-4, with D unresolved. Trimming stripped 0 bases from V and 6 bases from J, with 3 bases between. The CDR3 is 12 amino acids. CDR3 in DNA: TGTGCCAGCAGTTTAGCAAGCAATGAGCAGTTCTTC. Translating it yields CASSLASNEQFF.

CDR3 loop: CASSRTDREMMRSYEQYF. The CDR3 DNA sequence: TGTGCCAGCTCCCGGACGGACAGGGAGATGATGAGGTCCTACGAGCAGTACTTC. The chain recombines TRBV7-9 with TRBJ2-7; 8 nucleotides agree with TRBD1. Germline CDR1 reads SEHNR; CDR2 reads FQNEAQ (reference sequence). The junction had 19 bases not matched to a gene; V was cut back by 8 bases and J by 1 base. CDR3 size: 18 residues.

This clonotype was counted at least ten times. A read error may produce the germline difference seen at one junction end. The CDR3 sequence: CASSWSAGLNYGYTF. DNA for the CDR3: TGTGCCAGCAGCTGGTCGGCCGGACTTAACTATGGCTACACCTTC. The chain couples TRBV5-1 to TRBJ1-2; D unclear. The CDR3 is made up of 15 amino acids. Germline-derived CDR1 and CDR2 are SGHRS and YFSETQ. The complete variable domain, with remaining parts taken from reference TRBV5-1 and TRBJ1-2, reads KAGVTQTPRYLIKTRGQQVTLSCSPISGHRSVSWYQQTPGQGLQFLFEYFSETQRNKGNFPGRFSGRQFSNSRSEMNVSTLELGDSALYLCASSWSAGLNYGYTFGSGTRLTVV.

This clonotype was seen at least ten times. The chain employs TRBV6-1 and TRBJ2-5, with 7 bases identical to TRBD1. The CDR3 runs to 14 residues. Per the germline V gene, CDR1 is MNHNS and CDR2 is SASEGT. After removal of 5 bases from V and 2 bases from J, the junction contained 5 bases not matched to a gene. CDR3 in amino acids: CASSLQGWQETQYF. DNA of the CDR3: TGTGCCAGCAGTCTACAGGGGTGGCAAGAGACCCAGTACTTC.

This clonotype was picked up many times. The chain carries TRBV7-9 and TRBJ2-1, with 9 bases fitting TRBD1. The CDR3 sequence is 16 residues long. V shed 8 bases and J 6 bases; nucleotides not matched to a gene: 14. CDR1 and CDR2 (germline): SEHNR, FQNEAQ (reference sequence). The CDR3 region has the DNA TGTGCCAGCCTCCCTAGCTTCGGGACAGGGTTCAATGAGCAGTTCTTC. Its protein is CASLPSFGTGFNEQFF.

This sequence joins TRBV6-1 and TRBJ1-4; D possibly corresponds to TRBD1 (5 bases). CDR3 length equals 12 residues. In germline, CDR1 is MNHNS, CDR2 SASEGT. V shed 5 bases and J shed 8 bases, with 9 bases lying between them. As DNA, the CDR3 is TGTGCCAGCAGTTCGACAGAGGAAAAACTGTTTTTT. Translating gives CASSSTEEKLFF.

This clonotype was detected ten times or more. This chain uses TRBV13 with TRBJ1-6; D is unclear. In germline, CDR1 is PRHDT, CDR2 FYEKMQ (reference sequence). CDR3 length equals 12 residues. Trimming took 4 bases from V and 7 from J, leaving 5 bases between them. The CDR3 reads CASSYRNSPLHF. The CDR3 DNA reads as TGTGCCAGCAGCTACAGAAATTCACCCCTCCACTTT.

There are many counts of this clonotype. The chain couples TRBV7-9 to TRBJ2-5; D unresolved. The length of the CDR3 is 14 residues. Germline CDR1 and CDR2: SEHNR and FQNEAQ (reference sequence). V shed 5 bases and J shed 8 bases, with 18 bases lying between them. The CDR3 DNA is TGTGCCAGCAGCCTACAGACTTCACTCGGCACCCAGTACTTC. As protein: CASSLQTSLGTQYF.

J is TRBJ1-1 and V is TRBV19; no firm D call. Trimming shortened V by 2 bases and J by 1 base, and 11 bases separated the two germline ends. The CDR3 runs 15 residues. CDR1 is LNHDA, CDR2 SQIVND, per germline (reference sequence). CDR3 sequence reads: CASSIQAQANTEAFF. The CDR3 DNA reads TGTGCCAGTAGTATACAGGCTCAGGCGAACACTGAAGCTTTCTTT.

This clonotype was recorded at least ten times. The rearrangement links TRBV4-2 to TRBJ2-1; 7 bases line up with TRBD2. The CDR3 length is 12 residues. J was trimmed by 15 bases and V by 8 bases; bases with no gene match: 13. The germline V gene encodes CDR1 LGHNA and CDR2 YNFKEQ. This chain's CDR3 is CASAVEGGPAFF. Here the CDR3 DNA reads TGTGCCAGCGCGGTGGAGGGAGGGCCAGCGTTCTTC.

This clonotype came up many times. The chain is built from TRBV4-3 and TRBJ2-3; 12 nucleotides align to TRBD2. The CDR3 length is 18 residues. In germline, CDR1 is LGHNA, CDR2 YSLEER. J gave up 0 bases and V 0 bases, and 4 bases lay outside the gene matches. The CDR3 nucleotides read TGCGCCAGCAGCCAAGACCTAGCGGGAGGGCTCAGCACAGATACGCAGTATTTT. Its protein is CASSQDLAGGLSTDTQYF.

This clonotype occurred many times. As DNA, the CDR3 is TGTGCCTGGAGTGTAAACAGGGCGGTTCAGCCCCAGCATTTT. Its translation: CAWSVNRAVQPQHF. This chain links TRBV30 with TRBJ1-5; tentatively, D is TRBD1 (6 bases). Germline CDR1 reads GTSNPN; CDR2 reads SVGIG (reference sequence). Trimming removed 0 bases at V and 6 bases at J, with 12 bases between. The CDR3 spans 14 residues.

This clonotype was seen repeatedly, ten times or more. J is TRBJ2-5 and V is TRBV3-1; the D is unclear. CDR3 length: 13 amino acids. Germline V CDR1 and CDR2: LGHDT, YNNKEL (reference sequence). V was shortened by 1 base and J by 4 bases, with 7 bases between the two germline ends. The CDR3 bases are TGTGCCAGCAGCCAAGTTTCGGGAGAGACCCAGTACTTC. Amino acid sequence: CASSQVSGETQYF.

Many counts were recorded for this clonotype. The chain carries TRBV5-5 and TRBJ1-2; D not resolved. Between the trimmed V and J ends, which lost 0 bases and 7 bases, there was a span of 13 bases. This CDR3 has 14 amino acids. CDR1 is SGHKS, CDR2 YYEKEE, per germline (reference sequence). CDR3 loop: CASSLGSGIGGYTF. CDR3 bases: TGTGCCAGCAGCTTGGGTTCGGGGATAGGTGGCTACACCTTC.

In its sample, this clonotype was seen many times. CDR3 nucleotide sequence: TGTGCCAGCAGTTCCCGGACTGACTACGAGCAGTACTTC. Translating it yields CASSSRTDYEQYF. V usage is TRBV27 and J usage is TRBJ2-7; D may be TRBD2 (5 bases). Trimming took 4 bases from V and 3 from J, leaving 10 bases between them. CDR1 is MNHEY and CDR2 is SMNVEV in the germline V gene (reference sequence). The CDR3 runs to 13 residues.

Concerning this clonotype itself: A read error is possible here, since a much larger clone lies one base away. The CDR3 bases are TGTGCCACCAGTGAGACCACTAGCGGGGGGACATATTACACAGGTACGCAGTATTTT. Its translation: CATSETTSGGTYYTGTQYF. V and J are TRBV24-1 and TRBJ2-3, with 12 bases identical to TRBD2. This CDR3 spans 19 amino acids. Germline V lookup: CDR1 KGHDR, CDR2 SFDVKD.

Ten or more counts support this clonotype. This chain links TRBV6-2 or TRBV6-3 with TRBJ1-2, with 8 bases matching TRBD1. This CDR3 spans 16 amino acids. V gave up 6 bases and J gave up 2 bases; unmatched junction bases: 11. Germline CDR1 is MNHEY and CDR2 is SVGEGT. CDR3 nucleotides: TGTGCCAGCAGCCCAGGGACAGGCGGTTGGAACTATGGCTACACCTTC. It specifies CASSPGTGGWNYGYTF.

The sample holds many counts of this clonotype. The CDR3 nucleotides read TGCAGTGCTAGATCGGGACTTCAAGAGACCCAGTACTTC. Translating gives CSARSGLQETQYF. The chain joins TRBV20-1 to TRBJ2-5, with D perhaps matching TRBD2 (6 bases). Trimming stripped 2 bases from V and 2 bases from J, with 9 bases between. Germline CDR1 DFQATT, CDR2 SNEGSKA (reference sequence). The CDR3 length is 13 residues.

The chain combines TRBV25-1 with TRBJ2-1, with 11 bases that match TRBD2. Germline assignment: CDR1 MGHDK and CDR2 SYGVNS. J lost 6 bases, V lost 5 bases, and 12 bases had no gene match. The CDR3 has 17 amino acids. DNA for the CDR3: TGTGCCAGCAGTACAAGATCGTCTAGCGGGGGGTCCAATGAGCAGTTCTTC. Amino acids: CASSTRSSSGGSNEQFF.

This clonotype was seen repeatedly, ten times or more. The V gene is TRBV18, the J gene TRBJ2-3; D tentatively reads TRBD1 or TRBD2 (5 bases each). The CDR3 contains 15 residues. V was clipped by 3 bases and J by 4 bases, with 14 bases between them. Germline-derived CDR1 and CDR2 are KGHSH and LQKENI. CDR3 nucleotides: TGTGCCAGCTCACCCGGGGCAGGGCGGCCAGATACGCAGTATTTT. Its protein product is CASSPGAGRPDTQYF.

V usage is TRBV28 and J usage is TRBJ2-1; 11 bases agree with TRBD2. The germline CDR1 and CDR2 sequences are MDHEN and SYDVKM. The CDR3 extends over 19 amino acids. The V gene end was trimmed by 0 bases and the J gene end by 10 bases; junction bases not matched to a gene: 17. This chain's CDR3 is CASSLWWSSGGAEGGEQFF. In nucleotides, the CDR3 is TGTGCCAGCAGTTTATGGTGGAGTAGCGGGGGGGCCGAGGGTGGAGAGCAGTTCTTC.

The CDR3 protein is CASRNSAGLGGYTF. CDR3 DNA sequence: TGTGCCAGCAGAAACTCAGCAGGGCTGGGCGGCTACACCTTC. The chain links TRBV6-2 or TRBV6-3 to TRBJ1-2, with D perhaps matching TRBD1 (5 bases). Trimming removed 6 bases from V and 8 bases from J, with 19 bases in between. Germline V gene sequence: CDR1 MNHEY, CDR2 SVGEGT. The CDR3 covers 14 residues.